This TCR beta chain comes out of a study of cytomegalovirus exposure and HLA in healthy donors. The study's findings and limits: Within the data, a cluster of highly shared sequence variants was likely a sequencing artifact. In terms of immune exposure information, only CMV serostatus was available. Analyses of presence/absence relied on an assumption of roughly uniform sequencing depth across donors.

Amplification used 60 Vbeta primers and 13 Jbeta primers. Produced via immunoSEQ multiplex PCR; TCRdb's table is partial and in-frame only. The top ten hold about 6.7% of the sample, which has 130,000 or so clones, 75% to 90% seen once. As regards this clone: Its antigen is unidentified.

With V trimmed by 6 bases and J by 8 bases, 21 bases remained unmatched. From germline, CDR1 is MDHEN and CDR2 SYDVKM. This CDR3 has 17 residues. Sequenced input: PBMCs. The chain recombines TRBV28 with TRBJ1-1; 7 bases fit TRBD1. The clonotype originates from a woman aged 25 to 45 in good health and CMV-seropositive. The chain's CDR3 is CASSLTHSPRDRLEAFF. CDR3 coding DNA: TGTGCCAGCAGCCTAACCCACTCGCCCCGGGACAGACTAGAAGCTTTCTTT.